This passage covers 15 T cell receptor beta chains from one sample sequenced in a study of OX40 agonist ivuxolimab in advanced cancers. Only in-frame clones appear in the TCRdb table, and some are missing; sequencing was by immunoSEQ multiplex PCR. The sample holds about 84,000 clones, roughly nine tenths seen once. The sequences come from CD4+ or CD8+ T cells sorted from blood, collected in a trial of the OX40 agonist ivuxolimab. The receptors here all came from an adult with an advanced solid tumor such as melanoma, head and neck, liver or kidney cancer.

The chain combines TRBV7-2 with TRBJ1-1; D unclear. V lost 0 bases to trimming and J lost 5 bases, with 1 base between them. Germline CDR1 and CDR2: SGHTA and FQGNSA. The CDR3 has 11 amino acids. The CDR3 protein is CASSLATEAFF. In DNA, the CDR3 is TGTGCCAGCAGCTTAGCGACTGAAGCTTTCTTT.

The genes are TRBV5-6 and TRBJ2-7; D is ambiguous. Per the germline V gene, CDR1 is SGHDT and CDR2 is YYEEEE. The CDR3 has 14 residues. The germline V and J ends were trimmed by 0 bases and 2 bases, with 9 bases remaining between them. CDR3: CASSLGFGAYEQYF. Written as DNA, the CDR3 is TGTGCCAGCAGCTTGGGGTTTGGGGCCTACGAGCAGTACTTC.

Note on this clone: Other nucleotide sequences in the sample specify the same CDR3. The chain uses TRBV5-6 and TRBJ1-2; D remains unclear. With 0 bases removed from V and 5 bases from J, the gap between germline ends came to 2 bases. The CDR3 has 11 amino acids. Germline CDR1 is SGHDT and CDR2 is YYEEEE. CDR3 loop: CASSLGYGYTF. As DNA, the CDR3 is TGTGCCAGCAGCTTGGGGTATGGCTACACCTTC.

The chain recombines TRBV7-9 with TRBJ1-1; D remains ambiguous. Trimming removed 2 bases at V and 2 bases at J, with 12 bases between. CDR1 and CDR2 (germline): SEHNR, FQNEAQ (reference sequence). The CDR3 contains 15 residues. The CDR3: CASSLPPSINTEAFF. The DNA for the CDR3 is TGTGCCAGCAGCTTACCCCCGTCTATTAACACTGAAGCTTTCTTT. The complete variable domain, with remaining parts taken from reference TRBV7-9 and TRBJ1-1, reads DTGVSQNPRHKITKRGQNVTFRCDPISEHNRLYWYRQTLGQGPEFLTYFQNEAQLEKSRLLSDRFSAERPKGSFSTLEIQRTEQGDSAMYLCASSLPPSINTEAFFGQGTRLTVV.

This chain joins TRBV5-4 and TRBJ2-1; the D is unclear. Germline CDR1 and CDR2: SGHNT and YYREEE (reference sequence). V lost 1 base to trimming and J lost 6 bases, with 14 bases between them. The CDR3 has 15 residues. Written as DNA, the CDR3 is TGTGCCAGCAGCTTGAAGTCTAACCTCCTCAATGAGCAGTTCTTC. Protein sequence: CASSLKSNLLNEQFF.

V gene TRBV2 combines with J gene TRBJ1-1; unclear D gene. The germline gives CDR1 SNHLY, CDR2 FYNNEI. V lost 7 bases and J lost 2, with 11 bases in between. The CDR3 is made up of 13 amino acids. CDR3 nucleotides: TGTGCCAGCATTTCGAACCTAAACACTGAAGCTTTCTTT. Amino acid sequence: CASISNLNTEAFF.

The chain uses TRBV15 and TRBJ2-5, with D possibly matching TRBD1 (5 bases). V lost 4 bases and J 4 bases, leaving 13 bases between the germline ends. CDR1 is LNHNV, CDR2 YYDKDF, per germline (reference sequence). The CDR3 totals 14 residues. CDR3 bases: TGTGCCACCAGCACAGCAGGGTCTGGAGAGACCCAGTACTTC. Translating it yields CATSTAGSGETQYF.

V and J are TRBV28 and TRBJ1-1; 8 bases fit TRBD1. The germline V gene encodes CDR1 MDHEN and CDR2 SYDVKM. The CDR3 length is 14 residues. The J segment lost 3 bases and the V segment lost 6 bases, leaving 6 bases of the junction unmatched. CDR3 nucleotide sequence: TGTGCCAGCAGGTCAGGGGGCGGGTACACTGAAGCTTTCTTT. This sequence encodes CASRSGGGYTEAFF.

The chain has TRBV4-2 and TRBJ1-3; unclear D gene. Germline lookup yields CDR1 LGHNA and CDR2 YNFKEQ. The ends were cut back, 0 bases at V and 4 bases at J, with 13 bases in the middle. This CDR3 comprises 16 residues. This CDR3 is CASSQESQVTGNTIYF. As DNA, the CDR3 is TGTGCCAGCAGCCAAGAGTCCCAGGTCACGGGAAACACCATATATTTT.

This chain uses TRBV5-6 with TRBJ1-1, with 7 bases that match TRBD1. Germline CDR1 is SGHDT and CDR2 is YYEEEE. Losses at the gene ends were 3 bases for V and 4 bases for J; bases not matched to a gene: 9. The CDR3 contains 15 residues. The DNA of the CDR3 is TGTGCCAGCAGCTACCTACAGGGGATCAGCACTGAAGCTTTCTTT. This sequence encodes CASSYLQGISTEAFF.

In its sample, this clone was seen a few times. CDR3 region: CASSPSRAQETQYF. CDR3 bases: TGTGCCAGCAGCCCATCCCGGGCCCAAGAGACCCAGTACTTC. V is TRBV27 and J is TRBJ2-5; D not certain. The CDR3 covers 14 residues. V shed 6 bases and J shed 1 base, with 12 bases lying between them. Per the germline V gene, CDR1 is MNHEY and CDR2 is SMNVEV (reference sequence).

CDR3 sequence reads: CASSEMGNYGYTF. CDR3 sequence (DNA): TGTGCCAGCAGTGAGATGGGTAACTATGGCTACACCTTC. This chain uses TRBV6-1 with TRBJ1-2; D is uncertain. The CDR3 extends over 13 amino acids. The germline gives CDR1 MNHNS, CDR2 SASEGT. Trimming shortened V by 3 bases and J by 1 base, and 6 bases separated the two germline ends.

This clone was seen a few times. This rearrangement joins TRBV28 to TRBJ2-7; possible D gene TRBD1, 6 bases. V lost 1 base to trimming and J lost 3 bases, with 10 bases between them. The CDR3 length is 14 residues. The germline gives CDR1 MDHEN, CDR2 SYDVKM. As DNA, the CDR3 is TGTGCCAGCAGTTTATCGACAGGAATCTACGAGCAGTACTTC. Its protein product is CASSLSTGIYEQYF.

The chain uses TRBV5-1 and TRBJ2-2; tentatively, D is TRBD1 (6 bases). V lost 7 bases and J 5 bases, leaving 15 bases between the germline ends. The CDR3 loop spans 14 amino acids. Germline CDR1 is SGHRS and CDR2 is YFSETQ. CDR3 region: CASETGLGTGELFF. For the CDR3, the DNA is TGCGCCAGCGAAACAGGGCTCGGGACCGGGGAGCTGTTTTTT.

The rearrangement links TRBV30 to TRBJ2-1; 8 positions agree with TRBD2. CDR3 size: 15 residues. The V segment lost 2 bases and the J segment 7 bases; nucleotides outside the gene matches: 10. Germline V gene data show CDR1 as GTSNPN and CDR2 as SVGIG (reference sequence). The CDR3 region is CAWSLGLGTLNEQFF. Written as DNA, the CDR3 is TGTGCCTGGAGTTTGGGACTAGGGACATTAAATGAGCAGTTCTTC.